The sequence of this T cell receptor beta chain was determined in a study of T-cell memory formation after mild COVID-19. The wider study: In these data, TCR clusters were largely donor specific.

Regarding the study as a whole: Pre-infection memory showed some responding clones, and this suggested that cross-reactive memory joined. Researchers report contracting CD4+ clones mostly in CM and EM, with CD8+ clones in EMRA.

This clonotype was observed a few times. Its antigen is undetermined. The CDR3 is made up of 17 amino acids. J was trimmed by 1 base and V by 4 bases; bases with no gene match: 5. The germline gives CDR1 SGHRS, CDR2 YFSETQ. TCRdb fed the 5' RACE reads into MiXCR, producing one record per CDR3 protein. The table includes some 150,000 distinct CDR3 sequences, roughly 19% detected once. V is TRBV5-1 and J is TRBJ2-3, with 14 bases matching TRBD2. This TCR came from an adult woman who had mild COVID-19 (a few samples of this study predate the infection). Cell type and time point are not known. The sample comprised PBMCs or a T cell subset sorted from them (not recorded which). CDR3 amino acids: CASSEGLAGAGTDTQYF. CDR3 in DNA: TGCGCCAGCAGCGAGGGACTAGCGGGAGCAGGCACAGATACGCAGTATTTT.